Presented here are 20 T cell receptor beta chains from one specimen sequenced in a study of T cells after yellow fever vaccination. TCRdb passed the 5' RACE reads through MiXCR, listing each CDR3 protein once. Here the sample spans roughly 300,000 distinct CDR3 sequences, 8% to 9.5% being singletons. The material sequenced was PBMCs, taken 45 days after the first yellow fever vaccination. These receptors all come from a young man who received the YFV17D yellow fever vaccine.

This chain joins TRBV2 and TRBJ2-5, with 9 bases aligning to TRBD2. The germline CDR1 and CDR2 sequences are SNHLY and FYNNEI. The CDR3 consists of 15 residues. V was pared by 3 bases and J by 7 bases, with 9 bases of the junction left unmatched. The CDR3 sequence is CASSDLAGAGVTQYF. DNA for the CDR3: TGTGCCAGCAGTGATTTAGCGGGGGCCGGGGTGACCCAGTACTTC.

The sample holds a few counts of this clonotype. The CDR3 coding sequence is TGTGCCAGCAGCGCCTGGACAGGGACTTACGAGCAGTACTTC. The encoded protein is CASSAWTGTYEQYF. This sequence joins TRBV5-4 and TRBJ2-7; 8 bases align to TRBD1. The CDR3 runs 14 residues. The V segment lost 4 bases and the J segment 4 bases; nucleotides outside the gene matches: 7. Germline V gene lookup returns CDR1 SGHNT and CDR2 YYREEE (reference sequence).

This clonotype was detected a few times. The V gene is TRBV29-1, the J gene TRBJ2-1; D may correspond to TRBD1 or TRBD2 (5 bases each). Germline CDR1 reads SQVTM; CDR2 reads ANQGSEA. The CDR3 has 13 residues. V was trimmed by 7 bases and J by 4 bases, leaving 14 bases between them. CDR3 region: CSAVGTGYNEQFF. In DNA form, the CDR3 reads TGCAGCGCGGTGGGGACGGGGTACAATGAGCAGTTCTTC.

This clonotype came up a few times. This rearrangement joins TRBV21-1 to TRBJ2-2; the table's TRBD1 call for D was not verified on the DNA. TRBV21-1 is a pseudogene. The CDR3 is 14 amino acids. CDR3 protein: CARRARGLAGELFF. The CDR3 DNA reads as TGTGCCAGGAGGGCCCGGGGGCTGGCCGGGGAGCTGTTTTTT.

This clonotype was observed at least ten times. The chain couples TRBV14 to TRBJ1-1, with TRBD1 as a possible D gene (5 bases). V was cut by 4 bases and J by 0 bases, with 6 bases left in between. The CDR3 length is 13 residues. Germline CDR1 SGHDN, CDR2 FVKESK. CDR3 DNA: TGTGCCAGCAGCCGGGACCTGAACACTGAAGCTTTCTTT. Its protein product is CASSRDLNTEAFF. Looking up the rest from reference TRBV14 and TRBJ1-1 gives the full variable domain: EAGVTQFPSHSVIEKGQTVTLRCDPISGHDNLYWYRRVMGKEIKFLLHFVKESKQDESGMPNNRFLAERTGGTYSTLKVQPAELEDSGVYFCASSRDLNTEAFFGQGTRLTVV.

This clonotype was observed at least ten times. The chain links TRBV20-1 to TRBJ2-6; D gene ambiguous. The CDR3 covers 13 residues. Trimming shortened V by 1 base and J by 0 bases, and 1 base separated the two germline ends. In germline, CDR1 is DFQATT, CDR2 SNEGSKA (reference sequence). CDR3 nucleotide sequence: TGCAGTGCTAGAGTCTCTGGGGCCAACGTCCTGACTTTC. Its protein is CSARVSGANVLTF.

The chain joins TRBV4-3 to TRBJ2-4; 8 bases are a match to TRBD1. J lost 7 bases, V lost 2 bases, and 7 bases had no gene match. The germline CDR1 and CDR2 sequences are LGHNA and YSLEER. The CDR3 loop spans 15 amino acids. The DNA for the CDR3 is TGCGCCAGCAGCCAACGCCAGGGGGCCGGGAACATTCAGTACTTC. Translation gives CASSQRQGAGNIQYF.

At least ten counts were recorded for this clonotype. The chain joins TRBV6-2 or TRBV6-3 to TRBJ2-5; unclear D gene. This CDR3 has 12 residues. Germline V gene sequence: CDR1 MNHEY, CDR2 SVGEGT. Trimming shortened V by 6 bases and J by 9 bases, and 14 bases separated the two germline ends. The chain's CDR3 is CASRGTWGAQYF. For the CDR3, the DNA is TGTGCCAGCAGGGGCACATGGGGTGCCCAGTACTTC.

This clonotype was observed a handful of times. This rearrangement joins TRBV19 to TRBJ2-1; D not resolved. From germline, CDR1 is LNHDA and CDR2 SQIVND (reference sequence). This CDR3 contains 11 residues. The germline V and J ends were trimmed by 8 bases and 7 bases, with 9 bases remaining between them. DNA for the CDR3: TGTGCCAGTGCGCACGAGAATGAGCAGTTCTTC. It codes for CASAHENEQFF.

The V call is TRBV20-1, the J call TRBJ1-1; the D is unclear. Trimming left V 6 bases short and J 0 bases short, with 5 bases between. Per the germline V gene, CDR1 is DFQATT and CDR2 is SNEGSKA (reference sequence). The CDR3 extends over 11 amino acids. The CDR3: CSARMNTEAFF. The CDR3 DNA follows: TGCAGTGCCCGAATGAACACTGAAGCTTTCTTT.

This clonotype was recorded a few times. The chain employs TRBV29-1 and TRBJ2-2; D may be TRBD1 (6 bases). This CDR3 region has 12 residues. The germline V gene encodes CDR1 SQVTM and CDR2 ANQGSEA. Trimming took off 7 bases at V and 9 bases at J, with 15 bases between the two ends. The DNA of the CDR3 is TGCAGCGCGGGTTGGGGGCCCCGGGAGCTGTTTTTT. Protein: CSAGWGPRELFF.

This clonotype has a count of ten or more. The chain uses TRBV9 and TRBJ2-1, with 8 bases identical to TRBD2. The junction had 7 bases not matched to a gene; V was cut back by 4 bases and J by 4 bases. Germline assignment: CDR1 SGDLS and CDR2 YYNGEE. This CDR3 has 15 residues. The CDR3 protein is CASSLRGGQYNEQFF. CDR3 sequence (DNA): TGTGCCAGCAGCCTCCGGGGGGGGCAGTACAATGAGCAGTTCTTC.

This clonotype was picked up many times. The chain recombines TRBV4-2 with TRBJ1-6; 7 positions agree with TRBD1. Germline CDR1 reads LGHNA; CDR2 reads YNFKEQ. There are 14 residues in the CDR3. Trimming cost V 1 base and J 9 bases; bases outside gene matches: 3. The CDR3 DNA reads TGTGCCAGCAGCCAAGTAGGGGGCAGTTCACCCCTCCACTTT. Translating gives CASSQVGGSSPLHF.

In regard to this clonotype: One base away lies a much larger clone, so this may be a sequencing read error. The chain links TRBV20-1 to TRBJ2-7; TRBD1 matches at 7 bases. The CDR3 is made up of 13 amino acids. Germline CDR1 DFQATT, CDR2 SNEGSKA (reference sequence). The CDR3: CSARDRRSYEPYV. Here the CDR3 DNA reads TGCAGTGCTAGGGACAGGCGGTCCTACGAGCCGTACGTC.

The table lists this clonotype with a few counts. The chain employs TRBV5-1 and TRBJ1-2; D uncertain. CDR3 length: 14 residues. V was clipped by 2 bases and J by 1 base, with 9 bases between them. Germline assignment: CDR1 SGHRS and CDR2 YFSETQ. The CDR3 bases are TGCGCCAGCAGCTTCACGACGGTTAACTATGGCTACACCTTC. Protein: CASSFTTVNYGYTF.

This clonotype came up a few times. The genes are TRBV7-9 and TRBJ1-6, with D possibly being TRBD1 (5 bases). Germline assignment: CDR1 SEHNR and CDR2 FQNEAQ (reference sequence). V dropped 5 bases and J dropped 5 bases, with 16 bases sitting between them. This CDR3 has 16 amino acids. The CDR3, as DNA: TGTGCCAGCAGCGCAGGCCGGGACTTCGATAATTCACCCCTCCACTTT. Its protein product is CASSAGRDFDNSPLHF.

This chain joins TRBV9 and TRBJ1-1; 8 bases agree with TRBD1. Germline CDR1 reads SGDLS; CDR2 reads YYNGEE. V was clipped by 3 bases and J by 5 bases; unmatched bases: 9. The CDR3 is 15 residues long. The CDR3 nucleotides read TGTGCCAGCAGCGCGGCAGGGGGCGGGTGGACTGAAGCTTTCTTT. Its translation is CASSAAGGGWTEAFF.

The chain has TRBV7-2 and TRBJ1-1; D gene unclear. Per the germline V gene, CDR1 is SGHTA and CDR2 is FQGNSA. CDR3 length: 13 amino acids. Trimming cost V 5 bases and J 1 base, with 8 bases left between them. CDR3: CASSDQRNTEAFF. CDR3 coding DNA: TGTGCCAGCAGCGATCAGAGGAACACTGAAGCTTTCTTT.

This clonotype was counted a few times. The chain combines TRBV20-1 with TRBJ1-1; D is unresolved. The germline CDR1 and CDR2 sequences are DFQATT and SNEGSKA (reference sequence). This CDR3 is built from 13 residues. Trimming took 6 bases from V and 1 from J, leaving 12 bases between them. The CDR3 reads CSAPFRTNTEAFF. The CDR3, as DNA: TGCAGTGCCCCGTTTAGGACGAACACTGAAGCTTTCTTT.

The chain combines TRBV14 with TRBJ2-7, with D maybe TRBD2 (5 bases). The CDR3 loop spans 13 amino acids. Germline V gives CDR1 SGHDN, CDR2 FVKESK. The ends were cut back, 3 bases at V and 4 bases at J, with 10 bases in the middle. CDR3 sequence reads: CASSHGLLYEQYF. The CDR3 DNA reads TGTGCCAGCAGCCACGGACTGCTATACGAGCAGTACTTC.